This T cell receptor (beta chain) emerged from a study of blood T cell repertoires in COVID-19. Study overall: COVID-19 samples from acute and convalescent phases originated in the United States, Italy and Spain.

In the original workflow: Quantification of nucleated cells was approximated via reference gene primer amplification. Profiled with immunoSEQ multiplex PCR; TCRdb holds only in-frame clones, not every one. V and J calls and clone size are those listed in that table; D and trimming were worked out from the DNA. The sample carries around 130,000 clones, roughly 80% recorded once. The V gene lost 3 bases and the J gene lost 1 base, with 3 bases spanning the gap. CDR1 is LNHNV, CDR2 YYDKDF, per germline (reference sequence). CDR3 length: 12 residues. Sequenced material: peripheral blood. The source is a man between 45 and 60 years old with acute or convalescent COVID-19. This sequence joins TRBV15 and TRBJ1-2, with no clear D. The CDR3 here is CATSRSNYGYTF. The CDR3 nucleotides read TGTGCCACCAGCAGGAGTAACTATGGCTACACCTTC.